This is a list of T cell receptor beta chains from one sample in a study of human T cells and chemical hapten exposure. MiXCR, run by TCRdb on the RACE reads, gives a single entry per CDR3 protein. The sample consists of about 77,000 distinct CDR3 sequences, approximately 8.1% of them appearing once. The sample taken for sequencing was whole blood. Every receptor here comes from a female donor in good health. Some clones in this sample may be carry-over from other donors' samples. CDR3s include the opening cysteine and the closing phenylalanine or tryptophan. A D gene is named only where the DNA matches it firmly. Size is omitted from some rows. Given values are once, few, many or a class for expanded clones.

j_call | clone_size | d_call | v_call | cdr3_nt | cdr3_aa
TRBJ1-1 | - | - | TRBV5-1 | TGCGCCAGCAGCGCCACAGGGACTACGAACACTGAAGCTTTCTTT | CASSATGTTNTEAFF
TRBJ1-4 | many | TRBD1 | TRBV12-3/TRBV12-4 | TGTGCCAGCAGTACCCGGGACAGCTTCCCAACTAATGAAAAACTGTTTTTT | CASSTRDSFPTNEKLFF
TRBJ1-1 | - | - | TRBV27 | TGTGCCAGCAACGGAGAGAACACTGAAGCTTTCTTT | CASNGENTEAFF
TRBJ1-1 | few | TRBD1 | TRBV12-3/TRBV12-4 | TGTGCCAGCAGTATCGGACCAGGGGGCTTTGACACTGAAGCTTTCTTT | CASSIGPGGFDTEAFF
TRBJ1-4 | many | - | TRBV29-1 | TGCAGCGGGGGACGGCAAAATGAAAAACTGTTTTTT | CSGGRQNEKLFF
TRBJ2-3 | many | - | TRBV29-1 | TGCAGCGTTGAAGAAGGGAGCACAGATACGCAGTATTTT | CSVEEGSTDTQYF
TRBJ1-6 | many | - | TRBV6-5 | TGTGCCAGCAGTGTCGGACGGCTAAATTCACCCCTCCACTTT | CASSVGRLNSPLHF
TRBJ1-1 | many | - | TRBV7-9 | TGTGCCAGCAGCCCAGATGTGGACAGCAGGACTGAAGCTTTCTTT | CASSPDVDSRTEAFF
TRBJ1-1 | many | - | TRBV10-3 | TGTGCCATCACCTCGACAGGCTTGAACACTGAAGCTTTCTTT | CAITSTGLNTEAFF
TRBJ1-3 | - | TRBD1 | TRBV18 | TGTGCCAGCTCACCCGGGACAGGATATTCTGGAAACACCATATATTTT | CASSPGTGYSGNTIYF
TRBJ2-3 | many | TRBD2 | TRBV29-1 | TGCAGCGTTCTTCCTACTAGCGGGGGGTTAAGCACAGATACGCAGTATTTT | CSVLPTSGGLSTDTQYF
TRBJ1-5 | few | TRBD1 | TRBV6-5 | TGTGCCAGCAGCTACAGGGGTAGCAATCAGCCCCAGCATTTT | CASSYRGSNQPQHF
TRBJ2-3 | - | - | TRBV7-8 | TGTGCCAGCAGCCAGGGTTCGAGGACGGTATTCGTTTTGGGCACAGATACGCAGTATTTT | CASSQGSRTVFVLGTDTQYF
TRBJ1-1 | many | - | TRBV10-3 | TGTGCCATCAGGGCCAGGGGCGAGGACACTGAAGCTTTCTTT | CAIRARGEDTEAFF
TRBJ2-7 | few | - | TRBV12-3/TRBV12-4 | TGTGCCAGCAGTTTAGACGAAAGCGGGCTCCCCTACGAGCAGTACTTC | CASSLDESGLPYEQYF
TRBJ1-1 | few | - | TRBV13 | TGTGCCAGCAGCCCCAGTCAGATGAACACTGAAGCTTTCTTT | CASSPSQMNTEAFF
TRBJ2-3 | - | TRBD1 | TRBV2 | TGTGCCAGTACAGGGGCCGGAGATACGCAGTATTTT | CASTGAGDTQYF
TRBJ1-1 | many | - | TRBV7-9 | TGTGCCAGCAGCTTCCTGGGCCGGGGGGACACTGAAGCTTTCTTT | CASSFLGRGDTEAFF
TRBJ1-5 | few | TRBD1 | TRBV6-1 | TGTGCCAGCAACAATCCAACAGGGGTAGGCAATCAGCCCCAGCATTTT | CASNNPTGVGNQPQHF
TRBJ1-6 | few | - | TRBV7-9 | TGTGCCAGCAGCTTAGCGGCAGCAGGGGCGGCTTCACCCCTCCACTTT | CASSLAAAGAASPLHF
TRBJ2-1 | many | - | TRBV3-1 | TGTGCCAGCAGCCAAGTAGGGCGGAATGAGCAGTTCTTC | CASSQVGRNEQFF
TRBJ2-7 | many | - | TRBV5-1 | TGCGCCAGCAGCTTGGAGGGACTGACCTACGAGCAGTACTTC | CASSLEGLTYEQYF
TRBJ1-6 | many | TRBD1 | TRBV3-1 | TGTGCCAGCAGCCAAGTCAGGGGGGGACGTAATTCACCCCTCCACTTT | CASSQVRGGRNSPLHF
TRBJ1-5 | - | - | TRBV7-8 | TGTGCCAGCAGCTTAGGCGTACATAGCAATCAGCCCCAGCATTTT | CASSLGVHSNQPQHF
TRBJ2-1 | - | TRBD1 | TRBV6-5 | TGTGCCAGTGGATCCGGGACAGGGGGGTACAATGAGCAGTTCTTC | CASGSGTGGYNEQFF
TRBJ1-6 | few | - | TRBV5-1 | TGCGCCAGCAGCTTGTCCCCGACAGGATCGAATTCACCCCTCCACTTT | CASSLSPTGSNSPLHF
TRBJ1-1 | many | TRBD1 | TRBV6-2/TRBV6-3 | TGTGCCACGTCGGACAGGGAGAACACTGAAGCTTTCTTT | CATSDRENTEAFF
TRBJ2-5 | few | - | TRBV11-3 | TGTGCCAGCAGCTTAGGGGAAGAGACCCAGTACTTC | CASSLGEETQYF
TRBJ2-7 | - | - | TRBV7-2 | TGTGCCAGCAGCTTAGGGGGACCCTCCTACGAGCAGTACTTC | CASSLGGPSYEQYF
TRBJ1-5 | - | - | TRBV10-3 | TGTGCCATCAGTGAGTCTGGGGCAGGTGATCAGCCCCAGCATTTT | CAISESGAGDQPQHF
TRBJ1-1 | - | - | TRBV11-2 | TGTGCCAGCAGCTTAAGTTCTGTGGCAATTGGGGGCCTAGCTTTCTTT | CASSLSSVAIGGLAFF
TRBJ1-1 | - | - | TRBV5-1 | TGCGCCAGCAGCTTGAAGGGTCTCGAGGCTGAAGCTTTCTTT | CASSLKGLEAEAFF
TRBJ1-1 | - | TRBD1 | TRBV11-1 | TGTGCCGGCAGCAAGGACAGGGGGCGCGCTGAAGCTTTCTTT | CAGSKDRGRAEAFF
TRBJ1-5 | few | - | TRBV5-1 | TGCGCCAGCAGGGACAGCTTCAATCAGCCCCAGCATTTT | CASRDSFNQPQHF
TRBJ2-2 | many | - | TRBV29-1 | TGCAGCGTTGGACGAGGGGAATGGACCGGGGAGCTGTTTTTT | CSVGRGEWTGELFF
TRBJ2-3 | - | - | TRBV4-3 | TGCGCCAGCAGCCAAGAAGAGTTCCCACCAGATACGCAGTATTTT | CASSQEEFPPDTQYF
TRBJ2-3 | - | TRBD2 | TRBV20-1 | TGCAGTGCTAGAGATGTTAGCGGGGTTGTAATCACAGATACGCAGTATTTT | CSARDVSGVVITDTQYF
TRBJ2-3 | - | - | TRBV7-6 | TGTGCCAGCAGCTCACGGGGAGATACGCAGTATTTT | CASSSRGDTQYF
TRBJ1-1 | - | - | TRBV15 | TGTGCCACCAGCAGTTTAGTTTCTGAAGCTTTCTTT | CATSSLVSEAFF
TRBJ1-3 | many | - | TRBV7-9 | TGTGCCAGCAGCCCATTACAGGGTTCTGGAAACACCATATATTTT | CASSPLQGSGNTIYF
TRBJ2-7 | many | - | TRBV27 | TGTGCCAGCAGTGGCCCCCCGGGCAGCACCGTGCGATACGAGCAGTACTTC | CASSGPPGSTVRYEQYF
TRBJ1-6 | many | - | TRBV27 | TGTGCCAGCAGTTTACTTGGCCCGAGGGGGACCTATAATTCACCCCTCCACTTT | CASSLLGPRGTYNSPLHF
TRBJ1-1 | - | TRBD1 | TRBV6-1 | TGTGCCAGCAGTGAAAAAGTAGGGTCGGGAACAGGGGGCTTGAACACTGAAGCTTTCTTT | CASSEKVGSGTGGLNTEAFF
TRBJ1-6 | many | - | TRBV4-2 | TGTGCCAGCAGCCAACAGGGTCGGGATTCACCCCTCCACTTT | CASSQQGRDSPLHF
TRBJ1-2 | - | - | TRBV7-8 | TGTGCCAGCAGCCCCCCCGGGGTGGGAACCTCTAACTATGGCTACACCTTC | CASSPPGVGTSNYGYTF
TRBJ2-3 | few | TRBD2 | TRBV10-3 | TGTGCCATCAGTGATCGGGGGGACTGCACAGATACGCAGTATTTT | CAISDRGDCTDTQYF
TRBJ2-6 | many | - | TRBV20-1 | TGCAGTGCTAGAGATCAGGGTGCTGGGGCCAACGTCCTGACTTTC | CSARDQGAGANVLTF
TRBJ2-3 | many | - | TRBV9 | TGTGCCAGCAGCGTAGATCTAGGGGGGGGGCTTACAGATACGCAGTATTTT | CASSVDLGGGLTDTQYF
TRBJ1-1 | many | - | TRBV9 | TGTGCCAGCAGCGTAGAGGGACACGGTTCCACTGAAGCTTTCTTT | CASSVEGHGSTEAFF